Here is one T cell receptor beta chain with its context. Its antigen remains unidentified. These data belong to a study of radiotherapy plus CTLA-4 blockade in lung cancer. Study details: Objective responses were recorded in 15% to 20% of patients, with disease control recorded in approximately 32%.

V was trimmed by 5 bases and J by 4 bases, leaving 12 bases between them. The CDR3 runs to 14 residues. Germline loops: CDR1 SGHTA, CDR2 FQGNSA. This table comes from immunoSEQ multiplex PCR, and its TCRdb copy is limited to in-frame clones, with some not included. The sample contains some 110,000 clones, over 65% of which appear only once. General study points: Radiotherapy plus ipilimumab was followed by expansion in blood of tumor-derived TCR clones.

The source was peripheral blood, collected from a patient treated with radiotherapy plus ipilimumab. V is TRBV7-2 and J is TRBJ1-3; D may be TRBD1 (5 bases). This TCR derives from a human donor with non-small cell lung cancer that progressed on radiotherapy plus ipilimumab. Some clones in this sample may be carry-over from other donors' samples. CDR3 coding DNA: TGTGCCAGCAGCAAAGGTGGGGGGGGAAACACCATATATTTT. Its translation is CASSKGGGGNTIYF.